This TCR beta chain was recovered during a study of shared clonotypes between healthy human individuals (dated by TCRdb to the early 2020s). Some background on the complete study: The cohort comprised a couple of women and three men aged 18 to 49 years. To increase sequencing depth and limit assay-specific biases, TCR repertoire library preparation and sequencing were carried out by different laboratories using diverse techniques. For each donor, CD4 naive and CD4 memory were each given three plates, CD8 naive was given two plates, and CD8 memory was given one plate. Each donor's leukapheresis produced roughly between roughly 0.85 and 9 billion PBMCs. To estimate repertoire size and how much clonotypes are shared between individuals, the study performed deep sequencing of blood TCR repertoires from about five healthy adults.

Of note for this clone: The specificity of this receptor is unknown. Qualities for individual bases were not recorded, and no much larger clone is one base off.

On the study overall, not on this receptor specifically: The small number of donors limited the genetic and exposure-history diversity represented. Even with the large sequencing depth, rarefaction of the sorted-subset datasets indicated that sequencing was incomplete. Based on pairwise subsampling, the degree of clonotype sharing among donors was expected to be affected by sequencing depth. Compared with non-shared clonotypes, the clonotypes found in all four sorted-subset donors had higher generation probabilities. Sharing across a few donors was observed for about 5% of naive CD4, over 3% of naive CD8, 2% to 2.5% of memory CD4, and 0.4% of memory CD8 clonotypes. Sampling was restricted to blood, and TCR repertoires in tissue are likely to differ from TCR repertoires in blood. Estimated clonotype richness was generally larger for naive than for memory subsets.

TCR CDR3 regions were amplified from genomic DNA by multiplex PCR using the deep immunoSEQ assay. Genomic DNA extracted from each cell subset was distributed evenly over all wells of several immunoSEQ 96-well plates, and each plate served as one replicate. For sorted subsets, each replicate PCR was loaded with about 200 ng genomic DNA, equivalent to 32,000 or so T cell genomes. Purified libraries were quantified with a Qubit 3.0 fluorometer, sized on a Bioanalyzer 2100, and re-quantified with the KAPA Library Quantification kit. Each immunoSEQ 96-well plate was sequenced on its own single-read 150-cycle Illumina NextSeq 550 flow cell. Processing in the source paper ran as follows. Because the immunoSEQ output included only junctional sequences and no quality scores, the filtering could not be the same as the filtering used for full-length reads. To assign V/J genes and CDR3, sequences were annotated against IMGT germline references using PyIR, a Python wrapper for IgBLAST v1.9. Any read was removed if the V/J assignment was weak (E-value above 1e-6), the CDR3 was missing, or the read contained stop codons, out-of-frame junctions, or ambiguous translated residues. A V3J clonotype was defined by an identical inferred V gene, J gene, and CDR3 amino acid sequence. Percentage overlap between repertoires was calculated by dividing the number of shared unique clonotypes by the size of the smaller repertoire. Three approaches were used to assess repertoire richness: RTK rarefaction, the Chao1 estimator, and Recon v2.1 estimates of unobserved clonotypes. For all TCRbeta clonotypes obtained by the gDNA method from four donors, generation probabilities were computed with OLGA. Sourced from immuneACCESS, this table was stored by TCRdb with only in-frame sequences that have V and J called. A share of the clones is absent; for the studies checked, an unresolved V gene accounts for under half, and the remainder has no known explanation. V and J calls and clone size are as listed in that table; D and trimming were resolved from the DNA. This sample has approximately 2,000,000 clones in its table, and roughly 93% of those were observed once. The top ten clonotypes cover 1.5% to 2% of the sample.

CD8 naive samples consisted of CD45RO-negative cells that were positively selected for CCR7, yielding a CD45RA+CCR7+ population without TemRA cells. The donors were healthy, HIV-negative adults who had no recently reported acute infections or vaccinations. All donors were Caucasian adults living in Nashville, Tennessee, USA. Blood was obtained by leukapheresis, after which PBMCs were separated by Ficoll-Histopaque density gradient centrifugation and cryopreserved in liquid nitrogen vapor phase. Analytical flow cytometry was used to check the purity and quantity of each magnetically sorted T cell population. Genomic DNA was isolated from every sorted fraction and measured by UV absorbance on a Nanodrop 2000c. V is cut by 4 bases and J by 0 bases, and the space between the germline ends is 12 bases. From the cysteine through the phenylalanine, the CDR3 covers 15 amino acids. The retained sequence is limited to the CDR3, 45 bases, with the frame set at the first base. According to the germline V gene, CDR1 reads SGHRS and CDR2 reads YFSETQ.

The chain is assembled from TRBV5-1 and TRBJ2-3; 6 matching bases give a weak D call of TRBD1. This TCR derives from a man younger than 30 in good health. Some clones in this sample may be carry-over from other donors' samples. The sample consisted of naive CD8+ T cells from PBMCs. According to the study, the label for this sample's cell subset or site signals: CD45RA+CCR7+. The base sequence is TGCGCCAGCAGCCTCAGGGGCCCTAGCACAGATACGCAGTATTTT. This translates into CASSLRGPSTDTQYF.